The clone carrying this T cell receptor (beta chain) was detected once. The sample belongs to a study of blood T cell repertoires in COVID-19. Looking at the study overall: The origin of the acute and convalescent COVID-19 samples was the United States, Italy and Spain.

The CDR3 consists of 14 residues. The V gene lost 3 bases and the J gene lost 0 bases, with 8 bases spanning the gap. The germline CDR1 and CDR2 sequences are MNHEY and SVGAGI. Clones were read by immunoSEQ multiplex PCR, and TCRdb kept only the in-frame ones, dropping some. The table has almost 250,000 clones, more than 70% seen once. The J gene is TRBJ2-5, the V gene TRBV6-5, with D tentatively TRBD1 (5 bases). The sequencing input was peripheral blood. This receptor was taken from a woman of 80 years or more with COVID-19, enrolled during active disease. CDR3 in DNA: TGTGCCAGCAGTTATGGGGCATACCAAGAGACCCAGTACTTC. Translated, it gives CASSYGAYQETQYF.